This TCR beta chain was sequenced in a study of blood T cell repertoires in COVID-19. The CDR3 is 14 residues long. Germline CDR1 and CDR2: MNHEY and SMNVEV (reference sequence). V was pared by 6 bases and J by 4 bases, with 13 bases between. During active infection, Seattle patients enrolled and were then monitored through disease. This clone occurred once. Sequencing used immunoSEQ multiplex PCR; TCRdb keeps in-frame clones, though not all of them. The sample contains hundreds of thousands of clones, roughly 87% of which appear only once. The sequence derives from a young man with COVID-19, enrolled during active disease. The chain links TRBV27 to TRBJ2-1, with TRBD1 as a possible D gene (6 bases). The sequenced material came from peripheral blood. As DNA, the CDR3 is TGTGCCAGCAGGGTCAGGGGCTTATACAATGAGCAGTTCTTC. Translation gives CASRVRGLYNEQFF.